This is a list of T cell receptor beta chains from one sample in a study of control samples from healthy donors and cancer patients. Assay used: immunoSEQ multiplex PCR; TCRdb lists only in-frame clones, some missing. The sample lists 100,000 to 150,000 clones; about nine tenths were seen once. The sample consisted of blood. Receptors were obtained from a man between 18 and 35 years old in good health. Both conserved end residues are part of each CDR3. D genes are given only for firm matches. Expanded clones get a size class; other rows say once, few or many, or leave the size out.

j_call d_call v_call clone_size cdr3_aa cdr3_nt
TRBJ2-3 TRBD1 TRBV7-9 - CASSLPQTGGPTDTQYF TGTGCCAGCAGCTTACCGCAGACAGGGGGCCCCACAGATACGCAGTATTTT
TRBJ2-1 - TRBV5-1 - CASSLLLGNEQFF TGCGCCAGCAGCTTGTTACTGGGGAATGAGCAGTTCTTC
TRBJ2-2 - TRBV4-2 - CASSQDFRAFTGELFF TGTGCCAGCAGCCAAGATTTCCGGGCCTTCACCGGGGAGCTGTTTTTT
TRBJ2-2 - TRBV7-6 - CASTSGGRGAGELFF TGTGCCAGCACCTCAGGTGGCAGGGGCGCCGGGGAGCTGTTTTTT
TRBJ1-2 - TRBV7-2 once CASSPGAHYGYTF TGTGCCAGCAGCCCAGGGGCGCACTATGGCTACACCTTC
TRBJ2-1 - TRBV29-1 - CSAIGLGSEQFF TGCAGCGCCATAGGATTGGGGAGTGAGCAGTTCTTC
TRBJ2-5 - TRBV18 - CASSPDFQETQYF TGTGCCAGCTCACCGGACTTCCAAGAGACCCAGTACTTC
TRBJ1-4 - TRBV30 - CAWSPARSDNKEEKLFF TGTGCCTGGAGTCCGGCCCGTAGCGACAATAAGGAAGAAAAACTGTTTTTT
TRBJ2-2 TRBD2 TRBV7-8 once CASSLRTSGSSGELFF TGTGCCAGCAGCCTAAGGACTAGCGGGAGTTCCGGGGAGCTGTTTTTT
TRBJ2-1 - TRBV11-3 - CASSYAGGPYNEQFF TGTGCCAGCAGCTACGCAGGGGGGCCCTACAATGAGCAGTTCTTC
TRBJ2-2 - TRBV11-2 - CASSPSGTGELFF TGTGCCAGCAGCCCCAGCGGGACCGGGGAGCTGTTTTTT
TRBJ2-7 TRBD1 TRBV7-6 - CASSSMVGQGAAEQYF TGTGCCAGCAGCTCCATGGTAGGACAGGGGGCGGCCGAGCAGTACTTC
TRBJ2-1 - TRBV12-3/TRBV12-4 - CASSLNNEQFF TGTGCCAGCAGTCTGAACAATGAGCAGTTCTTC
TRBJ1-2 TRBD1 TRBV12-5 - CASGSAGTGGPVRGYGYTF TGTGCTAGTGGTTCAGCCGGGACAGGCGGCCCAGTGCGTGGCTATGGCTACACCTTC
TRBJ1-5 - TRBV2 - CASSEVQGGQPQHF TGTGCCAGCAGTGAAGTTCAGGGTGGGCAGCCCCAGCATTTT
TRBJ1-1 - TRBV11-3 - CASSLELQNTEAFF TGTGCCAGCAGCTTAGAGCTTCAGAACACTGAAGCTTTCTTT
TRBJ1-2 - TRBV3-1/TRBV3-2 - CASSQGGGPGYGYTF TGTGCCAGCAGCCAAGGTGGGGGGCCTGGCTATGGCTACACCTTC
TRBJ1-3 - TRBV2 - CASSKGFSGNTIYF TGTGCCAGCAGTAAGGGGTTTTCTGGAAACACCATATATTTT
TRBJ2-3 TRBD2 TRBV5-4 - CASRFGLAGTTDTQYF TGTGCCAGCAGGTTCGGACTAGCGGGGACCACAGATACGCAGTATTTT
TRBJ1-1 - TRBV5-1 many CASSLAGGYTEAFF TGCGCCAGCAGCTTGGCAGGTGGGTACACTGAAGCTTTCTTT
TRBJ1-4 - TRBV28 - CASSFDSLEKLFF TGTGCCAGCAGTTTCGACAGTCTCGAAAAACTGTTTTTT